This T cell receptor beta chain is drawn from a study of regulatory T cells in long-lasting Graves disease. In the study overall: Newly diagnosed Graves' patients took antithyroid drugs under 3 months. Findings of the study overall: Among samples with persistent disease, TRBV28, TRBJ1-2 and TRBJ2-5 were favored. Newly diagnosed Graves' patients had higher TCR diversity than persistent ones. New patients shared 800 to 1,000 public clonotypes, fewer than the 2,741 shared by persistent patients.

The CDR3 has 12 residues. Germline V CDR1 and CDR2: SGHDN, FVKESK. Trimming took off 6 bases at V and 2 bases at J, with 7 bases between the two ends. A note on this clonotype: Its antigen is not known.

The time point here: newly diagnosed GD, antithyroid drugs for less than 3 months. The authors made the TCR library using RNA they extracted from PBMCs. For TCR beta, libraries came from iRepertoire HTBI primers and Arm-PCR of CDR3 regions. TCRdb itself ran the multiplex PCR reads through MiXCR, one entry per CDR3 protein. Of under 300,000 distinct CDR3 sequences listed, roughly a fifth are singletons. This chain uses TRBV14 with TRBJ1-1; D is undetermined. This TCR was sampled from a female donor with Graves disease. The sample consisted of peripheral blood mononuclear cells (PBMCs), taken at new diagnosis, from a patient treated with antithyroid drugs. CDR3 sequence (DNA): TGTGCCAGCAGTATGCCTAACACTGAAGCTTTCTTT. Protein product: CASSMPNTEAFF. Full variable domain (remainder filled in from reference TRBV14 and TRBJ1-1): EAGVTQFPSHSVIEKGQTVTLRCDPISGHDNLYWYRRVMGKEIKFLLHFVKESKQDESGMPNNRFLAERTGGTYSTLKVQPAELEDSGVYFCASSMPNTEAFFGQGTRLTVV.